This is a list of T cell receptor beta chains from one sample in a study of CD8+ T cells in alopecia areata. Measured with immunoSEQ multiplex PCR; TCRdb has only the in-frame clones, and not every one. The table lists fewer than 250,000 clones, roughly 60% of them singletons. Material: CD4+ T cells sorted from blood, obtained at week 24, from a patient treated with tofacitinib. These receptors all stem from a human donor with alopecia areata. The CDR3 runs from the conserved cysteine through the conserved F or W. The D gene is left open where the match is weak. Not all rows give a size; the values are once, few, many and, for expanded clones, a class.

cdr3_aa cdr3_nt j_call clone_size d_call v_call
CASSPDLADYEQYF TGTGCCAGCAGCCCAGACTTAGCGGACTACGAGCAGTACTTC TRBJ2-7 - - TRBV4-2
CASRNPPGETQYF TGTGCCAGTAGGAACCCACCCGGAGAGACCCAGTACTTC TRBJ2-5 once - TRBV19
CASSQDWGRADYGYTF TGCGCCAGCAGCCAAGATTGGGGTAGGGCCGACTATGGCTACACCTTC TRBJ1-2 - - TRBV4-3
CASSLGASNEQYF TGCGCCAGCAGCTTGGGAGCTAGTAACGAGCAGTACTTC TRBJ2-7 - - TRBV5-1
CASSRDSLKGYTF TGTGCCAGCAGTAGGGACAGCTTAAAAGGCTACACCTTC TRBJ1-2 - TRBD1 TRBV27
CASSPRTGGNTEAFF TGCGCCAGCAGCCCACGGACAGGGGGGAACACTGAAGCTTTCTTT TRBJ1-1 - TRBD1 TRBV5-1
CASSTIAGGGEQFF TGTGCCAGTAGTACTATAGCGGGGGGCGGTGAGCAGTTCTTC TRBJ2-1 - TRBD2 TRBV19
CASSLGDTLNQPQHF TGTGCCAGCAGCTTAGGGGACACGCTCAATCAGCCCCAGCATTTT TRBJ1-5 - - TRBV7-8
CASRYKTGFTEAFF TGTGCCAGCAGATATAAAACGGGGTTCACTGAAGCTTTCTTT TRBJ1-1 - - TRBV27
CSVGDPGEQYF TGCAGCGTTGGGGACCCCGGCGAGCAGTACTTC TRBJ2-7 - - TRBV29-1
CSGKSQGTVGELFF TGCAGCGGAAAATCGCAGGGGACTGTCGGGGAGCTGTTTTTT TRBJ2-2 few - TRBV29-1
CASSPMTVNYGYTF TGTGCCAGCAGCCCAATGACGGTGAACTATGGCTACACCTTC TRBJ1-2 - - TRBV7-8
CSVVGTGHGYTF TGCAGCGTTGTAGGGACAGGGCATGGCTACACCTTC TRBJ1-2 - TRBD1 TRBV29-1
CASSPKKTALPIPDRANYGYTF TGCGCCAGCAGCCCCAAGAAGACGGCCCTCCCGATCCCCGATAGAGCTAACTATGGCTACACCTTC TRBJ1-2 - - TRBV4-3
CASSFTSGQDIQYF TGCGCCAGCAGCTTCACTAGCGGGCAGGACATTCAGTACTTC TRBJ2-4 - TRBD2 TRBV5-1
CASSLISGGAGEQFF TGTGCCAGCAGCTTAATAAGCGGGGGGGCAGGTGAGCAGTTCTTC TRBJ2-1 few TRBD2 TRBV7-9